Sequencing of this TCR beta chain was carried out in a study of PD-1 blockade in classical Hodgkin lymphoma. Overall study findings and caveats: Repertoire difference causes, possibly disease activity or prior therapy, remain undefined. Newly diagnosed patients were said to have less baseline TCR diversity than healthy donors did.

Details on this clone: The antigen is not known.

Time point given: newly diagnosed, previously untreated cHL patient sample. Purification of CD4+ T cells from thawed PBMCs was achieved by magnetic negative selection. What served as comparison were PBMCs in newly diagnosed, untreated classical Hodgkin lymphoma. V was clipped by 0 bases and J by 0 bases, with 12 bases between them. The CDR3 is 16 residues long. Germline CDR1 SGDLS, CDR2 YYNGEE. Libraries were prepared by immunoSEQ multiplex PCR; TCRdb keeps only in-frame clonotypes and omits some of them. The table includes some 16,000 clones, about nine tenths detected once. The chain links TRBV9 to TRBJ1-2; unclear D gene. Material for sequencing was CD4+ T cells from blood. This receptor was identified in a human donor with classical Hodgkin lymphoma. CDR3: CASSVAAQNANYGYTF. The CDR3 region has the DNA TGTGCCAGCAGCGTAGCTGCGCAGAACGCTAACTATGGCTACACCTTC.